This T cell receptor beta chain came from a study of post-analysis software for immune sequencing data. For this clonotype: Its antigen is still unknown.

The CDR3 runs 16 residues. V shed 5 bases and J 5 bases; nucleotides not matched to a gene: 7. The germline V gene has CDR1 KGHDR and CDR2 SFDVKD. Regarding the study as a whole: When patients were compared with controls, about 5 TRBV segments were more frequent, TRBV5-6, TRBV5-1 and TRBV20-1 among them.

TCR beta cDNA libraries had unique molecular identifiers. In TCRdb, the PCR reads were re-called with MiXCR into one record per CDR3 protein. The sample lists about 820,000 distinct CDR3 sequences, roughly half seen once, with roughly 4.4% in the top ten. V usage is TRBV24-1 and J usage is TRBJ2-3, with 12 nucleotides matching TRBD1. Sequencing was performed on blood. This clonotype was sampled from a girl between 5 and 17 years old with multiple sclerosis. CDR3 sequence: CATSGQGQGARDTQYF. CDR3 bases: TGTGCCACCAGTGGACAGGGACAGGGGGCCAGAGATACGCAGTATTTT.